What follows is one T cell receptor (beta chain) and its context. The data derive from a study of blood T cell repertoires in COVID-19. Study summary: Researchers got acute and convalescent COVID-19 samples from the United States, Italy and Spain. The cDNA or gDNA used as material had been derived from T cells, B-cell-depleted T cells, or PBMCs.

Original data processing: Amplification of reference gene primers was used by the study to estimate nucleated cell counts. Repertoires were generated with immunoSEQ multiplex PCR, while TCRdb's copy carries only in-frame clones and drops some. That table gives V, J and clone size, and the DNA gave D and trimming. The data show roughly 60,000 clones, with roughly 87% seen just once and 10% held by the top ten. The junction had 6 bases not matched to a gene; V was cut back by 6 bases and J by 8 bases. Germline V gene data show CDR1 as SEHNR and CDR2 as FQNEAQ (reference sequence). CDR3 length: 14 amino acids.

This rearrangement joins TRBV7-9 to TRBJ2-4, with 11 nucleotides matching TRBD1. The TCR originated in a human donor with acute or convalescent COVID-19. The donor label of this sample is uncertain. Sequencing used peripheral blood. CDR3 nucleotide sequence: TGTGCCAGCAGTAATGGACAGGGGGCAGACATTCAGTACTTC. This codes for CASSNGQGADIQYF.